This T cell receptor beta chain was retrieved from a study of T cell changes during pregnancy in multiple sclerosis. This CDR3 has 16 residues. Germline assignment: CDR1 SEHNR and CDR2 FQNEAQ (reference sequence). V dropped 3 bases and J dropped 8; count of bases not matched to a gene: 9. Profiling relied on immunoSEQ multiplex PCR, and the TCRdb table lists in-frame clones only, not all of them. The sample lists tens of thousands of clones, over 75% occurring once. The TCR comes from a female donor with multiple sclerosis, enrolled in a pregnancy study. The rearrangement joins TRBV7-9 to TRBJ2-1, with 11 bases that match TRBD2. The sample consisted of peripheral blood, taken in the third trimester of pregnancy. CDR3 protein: CASSLTSGKGIDEQFF. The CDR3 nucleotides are TGTGCCAGCAGCTTGACTAGCGGGAAAGGTATCGATGAGCAGTTCTTC.